These 31 T cell receptor beta chains were all obtained from the same sample, sequenced in a study of OX40 agonist ivuxolimab in advanced cancers. Data came from immunoSEQ multiplex PCR; TCRdb stores just in-frame clones and leaves some out. The table has 70,000 or so clones, around nine tenths seen once; the top ten hold approximately 0.86%. The sequencing used CD4+ or CD8+ T cells sorted from blood, collected in a trial of the OX40 agonist ivuxolimab. Receptors originate from an adult with an advanced solid tumor such as melanoma, head and neck, liver or kidney cancer.

This clone was observed a handful of times. The chain has TRBV30 and TRBJ1-2, with D maybe TRBD1 (6 bases). V lost 4 bases to trimming and J lost 4 bases, with 7 bases between them. Germline V lookup: CDR1 GTSNPN, CDR2 SVGIG (reference sequence). The CDR3 spans 11 residues. The CDR3 DNA is TGTGCCTGGAAGGGGGGCTATGGCTACACCTTC. This translates into CAWKGGYGYTF.

This clone is a singleton in its sample. J is TRBJ2-7 and V is TRBV2; 11 bases align to TRBD1. Germline-derived CDR1 and CDR2 are SNHLY and FYNNEI. The ends lost 1 base at V and 3 bases at J; junction bases unmatched: 2. The CDR3 runs 15 residues. CDR3 residues: CASSEGTGGVYEQYF. The CDR3 coding sequence is TGTGCCAGCAGTGAAGGGACAGGGGGCGTCTACGAGCAGTACTTC.

In this sample, this clone turned up once. The V and J genes are TRBV30 and TRBJ2-7; 8 positions match TRBD2. V gave up 4 bases and J gave up 3 bases; unmatched junction bases: 5. The V gene's germline CDR1 is GTSNPN and CDR2 SVGIG (reference sequence). The CDR3 loop spans 13 amino acids. The CDR3 DNA is TGTGCCTGGAACGTAGCGGGAATCTACGAGCAGTACTTC. It translates to CAWNVAGIYEQYF.

J is TRBJ2-3 and V is TRBV19; perhaps D is TRBD1 or TRBD2 (7 bases each). The CDR3 loop spans 15 amino acids. Deletions cut 3 bases from V and 6 bases from J, with 16 bases between. Germline V CDR1 and CDR2: LNHDA, SQIVND (reference sequence). In nucleotides, the CDR3 is TGTGCCAGTAGTATCAACCAGGGGGGGAAGGATACGCAGTATTTT. Protein sequence: CASSINQGGKDTQYF.

The chain joins TRBV9 to TRBJ2-7; a weak D match, TRBD2 (5 bases). The CDR3 has 15 amino acids. Germline CDR1 SGDLS, CDR2 YYNGEE. With 4 bases removed from V and 1 base from J, the gap between germline ends came to 15 bases. The CDR3 loop reads CASSLGGTVSYEQYF. DNA for the CDR3: TGTGCCAGCAGCCTCGGAGGAACGGTGTCCTACGAGCAGTACTTC.

This clone was detected once. The rearrangement links TRBV9 to TRBJ2-7; no definite D call. CDR3 length: 11 residues. Germline V lookup: CDR1 SGDLS, CDR2 YYNGEE. V dropped 0 bases and J dropped 5 bases, with 3 bases sitting between them. CDR3 DNA: TGTGCCAGCAGCGTAGGCGACGAGCAGTACTTC. It encodes CASSVGDEQYF.

The chain is built from TRBV7-9 and TRBJ2-1, with TRBD2 identical over 9 bases. V was clipped by 5 bases and J by 1 base; unmatched bases: 15. The CDR3 runs to 19 residues. Germline CDR1 and CDR2: SEHNR and FQNEAQ (reference sequence). DNA of the CDR3: TGTGCCAGCAGCCAAGGCTTACCGGGACTAGCTTTTTCCTACAATGAGCAGTTCTTC. Protein sequence: CASSQGLPGLAFSYNEQFF.

J is TRBJ2-7 and V is TRBV7-2, with 8 bases aligning to TRBD1. The CDR3 has 13 amino acids. The V gene's germline CDR1 is SGHTA and CDR2 FQGNSA. J lost 6 bases, V lost 5 bases, and 6 bases had no gene match. The DNA for the CDR3 is TGTGCCAGCAGCACGCAGGGGGCGCTCGAGCAGTACTTC. As protein: CASSTQGALEQYF.

This chain links TRBV6-5 with TRBJ2-7; 8 bases line up with TRBD1. Trimming cost V 5 bases and J 2 bases; bases outside gene matches: 8. The germline CDR1 and CDR2 sequences are MNHEY and SVGAGI. This CDR3 contains 15 residues. CDR3 protein: CASSNGQGPPYEQYF. For the CDR3, the DNA is TGTGCCAGCAGTAACGGACAGGGTCCCCCCTACGAGCAGTACTTC.

V is TRBV29-1 and J is TRBJ2-7, with D possibly being TRBD2 (5 bases). Germline-derived CDR1 and CDR2 are SQVTM and ANQGSEA. The CDR3 totals 12 residues. V lost 6 bases and J 3 bases, leaving 12 bases between the germline ends. DNA of the CDR3: TGCAGCGTGGACTCAGGCGGCTACGAGCAGTACTTC. This sequence encodes CSVDSGGYEQYF.

CDR3: CASSSPGTSTYEQYF. The CDR3, as DNA: TGTGCCAGCAGTTCCCCCGGGACATCGACCTACGAGCAGTACTTC. The chain joins TRBV28 to TRBJ2-7; weak D call: TRBD1 (6 bases). V was cut by 4 bases and J by 2 bases, with 15 bases left in between. From germline, CDR1 is MDHEN and CDR2 SYDVKM. The CDR3 sequence is 15 residues long.

The chain combines TRBV5-5 with TRBJ1-1; tentatively, D is TRBD1 (5 bases). Trimming removed 0 bases from V and 1 base from J, with 7 bases in between. This CDR3 comprises 14 residues. CDR1 and CDR2 from the germline V gene are SGHKS and YYEKEE (reference sequence). The CDR3 bases are TGTGCCAGCAGCTTGGAAGGGGCGAACACTGAAGCTTTCTTT. Protein sequence: CASSLEGANTEAFF.

The chain is built from TRBV9 and TRBJ2-7; possible D gene TRBD1, 6 bases. CDR1 is SGDLS and CDR2 is YYNGEE in the germline V gene. The CDR3 has 14 residues. V lost 0 bases, J lost 4 bases, and 11 bases lay in between. The CDR3 region is CASSVEQGSYEQYF. CDR3 in DNA: TGTGCCAGCAGCGTAGAACAGGGATCGTACGAGCAGTACTTC.

The CDR3 spells CASSLRQGDGELFF. The CDR3 region has the DNA TGTGCCAGCAGCTTACGGCAGGGGGACGGGGAGCTGTTTTTT. The V gene is TRBV7-2, the J gene TRBJ2-2, with 7 bases matching TRBD1. Germline CDR1 is SGHTA and CDR2 is FQGNSA. V shed 2 bases and J 7 bases; nucleotides not matched to a gene: 4. The CDR3 is 14 amino acids. The variable domain in full, with the rest retrieved from reference TRBV7-2 and TRBJ2-2, is GAGVSQSPSNKVTEKGKDVELRCDPISGHTALYWYRQSLGQGLEFLIYFQGNSAPDKSGLPSDRFSAERTGGSVSTLTIQRTQQEDSAVYLCASSLRQGDGELFFGEGSRLTVL.

V gene TRBV28 combines with J gene TRBJ2-1; D is unresolved. The germline CDR1 and CDR2 sequences are MDHEN and SYDVKM. V was cut by 7 bases and J by 0 bases, with 10 bases left in between. The CDR3 covers 14 residues. CDR3 coding DNA: TGTGCCAGCACCTCCCATAACTCCTACAATGAGCAGTTCTTC. Its protein is CASTSHNSYNEQFF.

The gene calls are TRBV5-1 and TRBJ1-5, with TRBD1 as a possible D gene (5 bases). The length of the CDR3 is 15 residues. V shed 3 bases and J shed 4 bases, with 14 bases lying between them. CDR1 and CDR2 (germline): SGHRS, YFSETQ. The CDR3 sequence: CASSWDAGSNQPQHF. The CDR3 nucleotides are TGCGCCAGCAGCTGGGACGCAGGGAGTAATCAGCCCCAGCATTTT. Filled out from reference TRBV5-1 and TRBJ1-5, the complete variable domain reads KAGVTQTPRYLIKTRGQQVTLSCSPISGHRSVSWYQQTPGQGLQFLFEYFSETQRNKGNFPGRFSGRQFSNSRSEMNVSTLELGDSALYLCASSWDAGSNQPQHFGDGTRLSIL.

The chain is built from TRBV5-8 and TRBJ2-4, with D tentatively TRBD1 (6 bases). CDR1 SGHTS and CDR2 YDEGEE come from the germline V gene. Trimming left V 4 bases short and J 6 bases short, with 17 bases between. The CDR3 consists of 15 residues. CDR3 DNA sequence: TGTGCCAGCAGCCACGCCGACAGGTCAGGAAACATTCAGTACTTC. Translation gives CASSHADRSGNIQYF.

J is TRBJ2-4 and V is TRBV29-1, with 7 bases fitting TRBD1. V was clipped by 3 bases and J by 5 bases; unmatched bases: 7. The CDR3 has 14 amino acids. CDR1 and CDR2 from the germline V gene are SQVTM and ANQGSEA. The CDR3 sequence: CSVDVTGVQNIQYF. In DNA, the CDR3 is TGCAGCGTTGATGTCACAGGGGTCCAAAACATTCAGTACTTC.

The chain combines TRBV6-1 with TRBJ1-1; 10 bases agree with TRBD1. Germline loops: CDR1 MNHNS, CDR2 SASEGT. V lost 9 bases to trimming and J lost 0 bases; unmatched junction nucleotides: 4. CDR3 length equals 14 residues. CDR3 residues: CASPDRGLNTEAFF. The CDR3 nucleotides are TGTGCCAGTCCTGACAGGGGGCTGAACACTGAAGCTTTCTTT.

The chain combines TRBV7-2 with TRBJ2-7; D is undetermined. V lost 5 bases, J lost 2 bases, and 10 bases lay in between. CDR3 length: 13 residues. Germline V gene lookup returns CDR1 SGHTA and CDR2 FQGNSA. CDR3 bases: TGTGCCAGCAGCCCCCGGGTGACCTACGAGCAGTACTTC. Encoded protein: CASSPRVTYEQYF.

About this clone: A much larger clone sits a single nucleotide away, making a read error possible. The same CDR3 is also encoded by other DNA sequences in this sample. This chain links TRBV11-2 with TRBJ2-7; TRBD1 aligns across 10 bases. The germline CDR1 and CDR2 sequences are SGHAT and FQNNGV. The CDR3 has 14 amino acids. The ends lost 2 bases at V and 4 bases at J; junction bases unmatched: 2. The CDR3 spells CASSLLGQGYEQYF. The CDR3 coding sequence is TGTGCCAGCAGCTTACTGGGACAGGGGTACGAGCAGTACTTC.

The rearrangement links TRBV5-1 to TRBJ2-7, with D possibly TRBD2 on 6 matching bases. This CDR3 region has 13 residues. In germline, CDR1 is SGHRS, CDR2 YFSETQ. V dropped 4 bases and J dropped 4 bases, with 12 bases sitting between them. This chain's CDR3 is CASSVTGGYEQYF. The CDR3 DNA follows: TGCGCCAGCAGCGTAACCGGGGGTTACGAGCAGTACTTC.

The chain recombines TRBV30 with TRBJ1-5; D is unresolved. Germline CDR1 and CDR2: GTSNPN and SVGIG (reference sequence). With 1 base removed from V and 6 bases from J, the gap between germline ends came to 10 bases. This CDR3 spans 13 amino acids. The CDR3 spells CAWSASLTQPQHF. CDR3 DNA: TGTGCCTGGAGTGCCTCCCTTACTCAGCCCCAGCATTTT.

The chain combines TRBV6-5 with TRBJ1-1; the D is unclear. With 10 bases removed from V and 7 bases from J, the gap between germline ends came to 16 bases. The length of the CDR3 is 12 residues. CDR1 and CDR2 from the germline V gene are MNHEY and SVGAGI. CDR3 sequence (DNA): TGTGCCACCCAACCGAGGCGGAGTGAAGCTTTCTTT. Amino acids: CATQPRRSEAFF.

The chain uses TRBV11-3 and TRBJ2-7; 12 bases line up with TRBD2. Losses at the gene ends were 4 bases for V and 10 bases for J; bases not matched to a gene: 5. Germline V CDR1 and CDR2: SGHNT, YENEEA. This CDR3 comprises 13 residues. The CDR3 loop is CASSSGLAGLQYF. The CDR3 coding sequence is TGTGCCAGCAGCTCGGGACTAGCGGGCCTCCAGTACTTC.

This sequence joins TRBV4-1 and TRBJ2-1; possibly TRBD1 for D (5 bases). The V end was cut by 0 bases, the J end by 8 bases, with 11 bases between. The CDR3 sequence is 14 residues long. Germline V gene lookup returns CDR1 MGHRA and CDR2 YSYEKL. For the CDR3, the DNA is TGCGCCAGCAGCCAAGAAGGCAAGACAGATGAGCAGTTCTTC. Translated: CASSQEGKTDEQFF.

A remark on this clone: Since a much larger clone is just one base distant, this may be a read error. This sample includes further DNA sequences coding for the same CDR3. The genes are TRBV5-1 and TRBJ1-1, with D uncertain. The V and J ends lost 1 base and 3 bases respectively, with 13 bases between them. Germline CDR1 is SGHRS and CDR2 is YFSETQ. CDR3 size: 15 residues. CDR3 amino acids: CASSLWPSEHTEAFF. The CDR3 DNA sequence: TGCGCCAGCAGCTTGTGGCCTTCCGAGCACACTGAAGCTTTCTTT.

This chain links TRBV6-6 with TRBJ2-7; D might be TRBD2 (5 bases). The germline V gene encodes CDR1 MNHNY and CDR2 SVGAGI (reference sequence). V was shortened by 0 bases and J by 6 bases, with 12 bases between the two germline ends. The CDR3 is made up of 14 amino acids. CDR3 residues: CASSYSDQGSEQYF. CDR3 DNA: TGTGCCAGCAGTTACTCGGACCAAGGGAGCGAGCAGTACTTC.

The chain couples TRBV6-5 to TRBJ2-3; D unclear. Trimming took off 8 bases at V and 7 bases at J, with 10 bases between the two ends. The CDR3 sequence is 11 residues long. Germline CDR1 MNHEY, CDR2 SVGAGI. The CDR3 DNA reads TGTGCCAGCTCAAAGGGCCATACGCAGTATTTT. The encoded protein is CASSKGHTQYF.

The genes are TRBV5-1 and TRBJ1-1; no definite D call. The germline CDR1 and CDR2 sequences are SGHRS and YFSETQ. With 0 bases removed from V and 2 bases from J, the gap between germline ends came to 11 bases. The CDR3 spans 15 residues. Here the CDR3 reads CASSLGTLTNTEAFF. The CDR3 nucleotides are TGCGCCAGCAGCTTGGGTACCCTTACCAACACTGAAGCTTTCTTT. Drawing the rest from reference TRBV5-1 and TRBJ1-1, the complete variable domain is KAGVTQTPRYLIKTRGQQVTLSCSPISGHRSVSWYQQTPGQGLQFLFEYFSETQRNKGNFPGRFSGRQFSNSRSEMNVSTLELGDSALYLCASSLGTLTNTEAFFGQGTRLTVV.

This chain connects TRBV11-2 to TRBJ2-7, with 8 positions matching TRBD2. The CDR3 has 15 residues. Germline assignment: CDR1 SGHAT and CDR2 FQNNGV. The ends lost 3 bases at V and 1 base at J; junction bases unmatched: 5. CDR3 DNA sequence: TGTGCCAGCAGCTTGTCAGCTAGCGGGTCCTACGAGCAGTACTTC. Protein: CASSLSASGSYEQYF.